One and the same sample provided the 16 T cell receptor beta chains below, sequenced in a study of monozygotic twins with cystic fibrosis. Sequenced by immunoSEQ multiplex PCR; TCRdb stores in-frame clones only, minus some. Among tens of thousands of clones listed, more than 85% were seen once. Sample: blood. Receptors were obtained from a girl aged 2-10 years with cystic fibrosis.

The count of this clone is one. CDR3 bases: TGTGCCACCACACCCACACGCAATTCACCCCTCCACTTT. Its translation: CATTPTRNSPLHF. The chain employs TRBV6-6 and TRBJ1-6; D gene uncertain. The CDR3 spans 13 residues. Germline V gene data show CDR1 as MNHNY and CDR2 as SVGAGI (reference sequence). Trimming stripped 10 bases from V and 7 bases from J, with 14 bases between.

Here the CDR3 reads CASSHPETHEDTQYF. The CDR3, as DNA: TGTGCCAGCAGCCATCCTGAGACTCATGAAGATACGCAGTATTTT. The chain is built from TRBV14 and TRBJ2-3; D uncertain. V was clipped by 3 bases and J by 5 bases, with 15 bases between them. CDR1 and CDR2 (germline): SGHDN, FVKESK. The CDR3 spans 15 residues.

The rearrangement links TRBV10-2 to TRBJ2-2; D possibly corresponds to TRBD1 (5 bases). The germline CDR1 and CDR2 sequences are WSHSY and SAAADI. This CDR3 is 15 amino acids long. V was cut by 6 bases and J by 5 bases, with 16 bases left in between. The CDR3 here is CASSGSRTQTGELFF. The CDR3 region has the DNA TGCGCCAGCAGCGGGTCCCGGACACAAACCGGGGAGCTGTTTTTT.

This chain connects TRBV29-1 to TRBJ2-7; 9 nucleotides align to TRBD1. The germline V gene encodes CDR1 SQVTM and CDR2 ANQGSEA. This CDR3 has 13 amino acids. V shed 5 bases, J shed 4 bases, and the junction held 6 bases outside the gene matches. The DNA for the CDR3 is TGCAGCGTTAGGGAACAGGGGGCTTACGAGCAGTACTTC. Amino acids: CSVREQGAYEQYF.

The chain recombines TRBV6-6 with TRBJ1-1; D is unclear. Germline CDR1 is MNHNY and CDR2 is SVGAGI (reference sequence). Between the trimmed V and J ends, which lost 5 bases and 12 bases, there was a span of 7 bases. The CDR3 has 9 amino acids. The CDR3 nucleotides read TGTGCCAGCAGTAGTGAGACTTTCTTT. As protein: CASSSETFF.

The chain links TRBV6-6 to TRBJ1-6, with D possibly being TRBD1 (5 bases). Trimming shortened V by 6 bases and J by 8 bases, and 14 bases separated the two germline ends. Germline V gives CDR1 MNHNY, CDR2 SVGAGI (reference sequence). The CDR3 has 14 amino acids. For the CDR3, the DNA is TGTGCCAGCAGCTGGGACCGATTGGATTCACCCCTCCACTTT. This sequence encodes CASSWDRLDSPLHF.

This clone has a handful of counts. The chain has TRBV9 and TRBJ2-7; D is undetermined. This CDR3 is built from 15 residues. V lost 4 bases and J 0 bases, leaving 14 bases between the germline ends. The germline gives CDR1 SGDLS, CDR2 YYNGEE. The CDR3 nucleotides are TGTGCCAGCAGCCCTAGTTACTCCCTCTCCTACGAGCAGTACTTC. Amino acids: CASSPSYSLSYEQYF.

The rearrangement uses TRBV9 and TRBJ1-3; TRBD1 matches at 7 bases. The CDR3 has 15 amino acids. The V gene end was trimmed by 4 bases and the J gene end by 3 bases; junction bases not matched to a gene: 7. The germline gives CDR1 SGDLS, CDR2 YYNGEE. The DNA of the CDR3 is TGTGCCAGCAGCTTACAGGGGTTGCTTGGAAACACCATATATTTT. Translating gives CASSLQGLLGNTIYF. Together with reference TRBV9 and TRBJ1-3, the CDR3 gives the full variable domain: DSGVTQTPKHLITATGQRVTLRCSPRSGDLSVYWYQQSLDQGLQFLIQYYNGEERAKGNILERFSAQQFPDLHSELNLSSLELGDSALYFCASSLQGLLGNTIYFGEGSWLTVV.

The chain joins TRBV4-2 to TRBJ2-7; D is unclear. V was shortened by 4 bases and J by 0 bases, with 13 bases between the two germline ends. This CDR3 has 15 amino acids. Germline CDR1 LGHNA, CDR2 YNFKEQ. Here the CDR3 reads CASSPSVWLSYEQYF. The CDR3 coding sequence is TGTGCCAGCAGCCCATCCGTCTGGCTCTCCTACGAGCAGTACTTC.

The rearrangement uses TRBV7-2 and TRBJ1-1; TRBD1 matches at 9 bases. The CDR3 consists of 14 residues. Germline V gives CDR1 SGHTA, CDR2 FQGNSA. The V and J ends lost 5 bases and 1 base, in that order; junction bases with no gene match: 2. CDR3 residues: CASSPDRGNTEAFF. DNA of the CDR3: TGTGCCAGCAGCCCGGACAGGGGGAACACTGAAGCTTTCTTT.

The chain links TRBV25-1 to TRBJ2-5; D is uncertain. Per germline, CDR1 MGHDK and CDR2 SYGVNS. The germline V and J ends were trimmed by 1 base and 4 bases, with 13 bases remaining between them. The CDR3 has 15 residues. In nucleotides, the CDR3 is TGTGCCAGCAGTGAATTCCGAAGGGATAGAGAGACCCAGTACTTC. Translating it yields CASSEFRRDRETQYF.

The CDR3 DNA follows: TGTGCCTGGAGTCTCGGGGAGCTGTTTTTT. This codes for CAWSLGELFF. V is TRBV30 and J is TRBJ2-2; no reliable D call. Germline lookup yields CDR1 GTSNPN and CDR2 SVGIG (reference sequence). The CDR3 totals 10 residues. V shed 2 bases and J shed 7 bases, with 2 bases lying between them.

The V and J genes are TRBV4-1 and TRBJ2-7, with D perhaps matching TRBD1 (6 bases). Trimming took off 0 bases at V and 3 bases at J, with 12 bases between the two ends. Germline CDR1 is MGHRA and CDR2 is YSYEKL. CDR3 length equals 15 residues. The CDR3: CASSQEGKGVYEQYF. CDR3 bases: TGCGCCAGCAGCCAAGAGGGTAAGGGGGTCTACGAGCAGTACTTC.

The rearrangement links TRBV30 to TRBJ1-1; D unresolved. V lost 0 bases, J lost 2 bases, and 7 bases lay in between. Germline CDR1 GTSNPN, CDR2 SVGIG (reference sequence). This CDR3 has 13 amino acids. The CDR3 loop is CAWSVRTNTEAFF. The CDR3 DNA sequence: TGTGCCTGGAGTGTACGTACCAACACTGAAGCTTTCTTT.

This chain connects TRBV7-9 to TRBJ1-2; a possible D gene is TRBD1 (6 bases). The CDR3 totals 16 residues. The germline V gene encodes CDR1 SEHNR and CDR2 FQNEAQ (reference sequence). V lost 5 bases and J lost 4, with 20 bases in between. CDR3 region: CASSPAGHKPLYGYTF. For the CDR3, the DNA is TGTGCCAGCAGCCCGGCGGGACACAAGCCTCTCTATGGCTACACCTTC.

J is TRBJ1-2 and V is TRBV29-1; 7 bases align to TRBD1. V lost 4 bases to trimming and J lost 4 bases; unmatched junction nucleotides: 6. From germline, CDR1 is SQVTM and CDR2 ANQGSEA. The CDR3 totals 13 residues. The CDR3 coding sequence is TGCAGCGTTGGGGCAGGGGGGTTCTATGGCTACACCTTC. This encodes CSVGAGGFYGYTF.